This T cell receptor (beta chain) was documented in a study of tumor and adjacent non-tumor tissue in lung cancer (dated by TCRdb to the late 2010s). Background on the whole study: Patients with adenocarcinoma (approximately 11), squamous cell carcinoma (2) and small cell lung cancer (1) were included in the cohort. Ages among the roughly 15 patients ranged from roughly 31 to 76 years, there were 10 or so men and 5 women, and disease was at TNM stage I to III. TCRbeta CDR3 sequencing was performed on approximately 30 paired specimens, with one tumor sample and one normal lung sample collected per patient. Sequencing generated a total of more than 95 million productive TCRbeta reads, averaging approximately 4 million reads per sample. Using bulk TCRbeta repertoires from roughly 14 lung cancer patients, the study set lung tumor tissue side by side with matched distant non-tumor lung tissue.

The CDR3, from cysteine to phenylalanine, totals 15 residues. The entry retains the CDR3 DNA only, 45 bases that are in frame from base 1. CDR1 MNHNS and CDR2 SASEGT are derived from the germline V gene. V drops 3 bases and J drops 1 base, leaving 12 bases in between. Receptor amplification or capture employed multiplex PCR. The reads were generated on an Illumina HiSeq 2500. Following protocols modified from ARM-PCR, the researchers constructed TCRbeta libraries through three rounds of nested PCR with primers (Table S4). Before sequencing, PCR products of 200-500 bp were cut from the gel and purified using the QIAquick gel extraction kit. Per the original workflow: Trimmomatic was used to clean the reads, FLASH was used to merge the reads into complete CDR3 sequences, and MiTCR was used to assign the reads to V(D)J germline segments. Clonal diversity was computed as the inverse Simpson's index with VDJtools. Productive reads were defined as in-frame sequences without a premature stop codon. TCRdb itself trimmed the public reads at Q25 with fastp, ran MiXCR and retained productive beta chains. Each entry is one CDR3 protein sequence, shown with its most common DNA and genes. These V and J calls originate from TCRdb's pipeline instead of the authors' own analysis. In this sample the table shows around 210,000 distinct CDR3 sequences, roughly 70% of which occur a single time. The top ten hold 20% to 25% of the sample.

RNA was isolated from bulk, unsorted tissue, and RNA quality was assessed with a NanoDrop ND-1000 and an Agilent 2100. The donors were newly diagnosed lung cancer patients admitted for thoracic surgery in China from August to November 2014 who had not received prior chemotherapy. Anyone who had undergone radiotherapy or chemotherapy before, or who had another cancer at the same time, was left out of the study. Surgical tissue pieces of about 1-2.2 cm3 were preserved in RNAlater solution and stored at -80 °C until use. On the study overall, not on this receptor specifically: TCR diversity (inverse Simpson) was significantly higher in tumor than in normal lung tissue (roughly 430 vs 170, P = 0.0075, Mann-Whitney U test). Neither the sequencing platform nor unique molecular identifiers are named or mentioned anywhere in the methods. The top 100 clones made up a significantly larger cumulative share of the repertoire in normal lung than in tumor tissue. Because peripheral blood was not sequenced, blood TCRbeta repertoires in the lung cancer patients of the study were not examined. The cohort had only about 16 patients, and the authors noted that larger samples and more detailed clinical data are needed. TCR diversity was significantly higher in younger patients, and higher tumor TCR diversity was associated with shorter overall and disease-free survival.

About this clonotype itself: No antigen is known for it. There are no base qualities to consult, and no much larger clone falls within one base.

The sequencing sample was made of lung tumor tissue. The V and J genes are TRBV6-1 and TRBJ2-5; the D segment could be TRBD2, given 5 matching bases. The sequence derives from a man in his 60s with non-small cell lung cancer. The CDR3 here reads CASSDQSSSQETQYF. The DNA is as follows: TGTGCCAGCAGTGACCAGTCTAGCAGCCAAGAGACCCAGTACTTC.